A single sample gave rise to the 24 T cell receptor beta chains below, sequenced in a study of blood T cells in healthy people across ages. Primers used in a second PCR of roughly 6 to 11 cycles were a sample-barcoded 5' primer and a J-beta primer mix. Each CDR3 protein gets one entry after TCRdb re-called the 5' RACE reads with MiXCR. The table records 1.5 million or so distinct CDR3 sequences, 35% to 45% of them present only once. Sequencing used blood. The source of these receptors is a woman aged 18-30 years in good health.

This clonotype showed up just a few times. The CDR3 bases are TGCAGCGTGGGTTTCCCCTTGCGCGAGACCCAGTACTTC. Translating gives CSVGFPLRETQYF. V usage is TRBV29-1 and J usage is TRBJ2-5; unclear D gene. The CDR3 is made up of 13 amino acids. Trimming shortened V by 6 bases and J by 5 bases, and 16 bases separated the two germline ends. Germline-derived CDR1 and CDR2 are SQVTM and ANQGSEA. Combining the CDR3 with reference TRBV29-1 and TRBJ2-5 gives the whole variable domain SAVISQKPSRDICQRGTSLTIQCQVDSQVTMMFWYRQQPGQSLTLIATANQGSEATYESGFVIDKFPISRPNLTFSTLTVSNMSPEDSSIYLCSVGFPLRETQYFGPGTRLLVL.

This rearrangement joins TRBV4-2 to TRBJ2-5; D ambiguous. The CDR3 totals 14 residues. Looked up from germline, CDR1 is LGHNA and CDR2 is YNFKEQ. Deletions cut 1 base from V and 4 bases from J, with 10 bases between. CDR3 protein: CASSQGFYGETQYF. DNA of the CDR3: TGTGCCAGCAGCCAAGGTTTTTACGGAGAGACCCAGTACTTC.

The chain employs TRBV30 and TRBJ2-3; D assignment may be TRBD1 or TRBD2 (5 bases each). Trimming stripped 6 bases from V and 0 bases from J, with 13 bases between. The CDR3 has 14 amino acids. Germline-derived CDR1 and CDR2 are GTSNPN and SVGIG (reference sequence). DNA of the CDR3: TGTGCCTGTTGGGACGGAATTAGCACAGATACGCAGTATTTT. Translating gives CACWDGISTDTQYF.

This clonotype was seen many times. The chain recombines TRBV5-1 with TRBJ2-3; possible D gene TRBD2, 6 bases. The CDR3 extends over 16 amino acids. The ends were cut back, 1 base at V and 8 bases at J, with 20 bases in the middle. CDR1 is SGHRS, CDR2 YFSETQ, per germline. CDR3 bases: TGCGCCAGCAGCTTGATCAGCGGGCCCTCCCCAGCTACGCAGTATTTT. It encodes CASSLISGPSPATQYF.

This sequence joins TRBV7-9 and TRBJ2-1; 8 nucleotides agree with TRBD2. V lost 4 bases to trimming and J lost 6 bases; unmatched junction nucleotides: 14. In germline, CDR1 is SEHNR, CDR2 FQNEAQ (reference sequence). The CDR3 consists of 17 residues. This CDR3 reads CASSSPGRLAGVNEQFF. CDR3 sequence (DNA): TGTGCCAGCAGCTCCCCTGGAAGGCTAGCGGGCGTCAATGAGCAGTTCTTC.

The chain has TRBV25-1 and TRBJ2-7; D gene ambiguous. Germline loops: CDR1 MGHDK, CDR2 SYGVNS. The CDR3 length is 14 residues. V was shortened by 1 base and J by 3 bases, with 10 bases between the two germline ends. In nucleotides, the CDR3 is TGTGCCAGCAGTGAATCCCTGGCAGTCTACGAGCAGTACTTC. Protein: CASSESLAVYEQYF.

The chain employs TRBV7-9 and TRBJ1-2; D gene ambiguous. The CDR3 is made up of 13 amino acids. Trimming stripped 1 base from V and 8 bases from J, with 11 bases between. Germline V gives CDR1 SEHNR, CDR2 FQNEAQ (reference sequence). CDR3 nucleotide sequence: TGTGCCAGCAGCTTAGAGACCTCGGGCGGCTACACCTTC. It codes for CASSLETSGGYTF.

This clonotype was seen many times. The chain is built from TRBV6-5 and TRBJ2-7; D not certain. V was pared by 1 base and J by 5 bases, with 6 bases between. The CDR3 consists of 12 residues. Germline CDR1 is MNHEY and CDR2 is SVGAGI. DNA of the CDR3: TGTGCCAGCAGTTACTTGGGCAACGAGCAGTACTTC. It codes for CASSYLGNEQYF.

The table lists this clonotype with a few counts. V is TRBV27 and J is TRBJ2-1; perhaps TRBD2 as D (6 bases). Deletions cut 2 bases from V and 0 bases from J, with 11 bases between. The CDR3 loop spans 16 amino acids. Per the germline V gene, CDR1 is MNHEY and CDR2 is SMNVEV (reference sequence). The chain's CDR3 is CASSLPWTTSYNEQFF. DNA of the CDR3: TGTGCCAGCAGTTTACCGTGGACTACCTCCTACAATGAGCAGTTCTTC.

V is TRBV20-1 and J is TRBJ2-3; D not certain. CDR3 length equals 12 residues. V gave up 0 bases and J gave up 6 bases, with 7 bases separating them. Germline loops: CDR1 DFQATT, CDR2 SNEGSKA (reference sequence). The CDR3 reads CSARDGMDTQYF. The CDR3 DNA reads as TGCAGTGCTAGAGATGGGATGGATACGCAGTATTTT.

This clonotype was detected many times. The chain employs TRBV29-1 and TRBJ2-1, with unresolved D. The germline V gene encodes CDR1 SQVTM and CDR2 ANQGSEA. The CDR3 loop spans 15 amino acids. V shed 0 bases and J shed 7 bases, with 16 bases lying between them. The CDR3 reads CSVEEGYLSPNEQFF. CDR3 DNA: TGCAGCGTTGAAGAAGGGTATCTGTCTCCTAATGAGCAGTTCTTC.

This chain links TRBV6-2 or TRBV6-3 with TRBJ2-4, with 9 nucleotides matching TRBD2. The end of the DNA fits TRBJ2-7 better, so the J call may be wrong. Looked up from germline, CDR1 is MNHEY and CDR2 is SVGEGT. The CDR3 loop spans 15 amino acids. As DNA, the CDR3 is TGTGCCAGCAGTTCCTCTCGACTAGCGGTATACGAGCAGTACTTC. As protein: CASSSSRLAVYEQYF.

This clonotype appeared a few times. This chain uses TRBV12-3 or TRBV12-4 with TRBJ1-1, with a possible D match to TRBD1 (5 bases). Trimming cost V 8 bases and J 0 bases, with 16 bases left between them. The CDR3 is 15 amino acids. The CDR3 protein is CASSDYGGMNTEAFF. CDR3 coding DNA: TGTGCCAGCTCCGACTACGGGGGTATGAACACTGAAGCTTTCTTT.

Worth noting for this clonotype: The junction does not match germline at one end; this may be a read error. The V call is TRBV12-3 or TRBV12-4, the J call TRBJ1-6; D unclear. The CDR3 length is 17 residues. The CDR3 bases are TGTGCCAGCAGTTTAGTGTCGGCCTACTCCTATAATCCACCCCTCCACTTT. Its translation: CASSLVSAYSYNPPLHF.

This chain's CDR3 is CATSMPGQTQYF. The CDR3 DNA reads TGTGCCACCAGCATGCCTGGGCAGACTCAGTACTTC. The V gene is TRBV15, the J gene TRBJ2-7; D is undetermined. V lost 4 bases, J lost 10 bases, and 14 bases lay in between. CDR3 size: 12 residues. Germline CDR1 is LNHNV and CDR2 is YYDKDF (reference sequence).

CDR3 loop: CATGGTNYGYTF. CDR3 bases: TGTGCCACCGGAGGAACTAACTATGGCTACACCTTC. V and J are TRBV10-3 and TRBJ1-2; D remains unclear. Per germline, CDR1 ENHRY and CDR2 SYGVKD. The CDR3 runs 12 residues. Trimming removed 10 bases at V and 0 bases at J, with 9 bases between.

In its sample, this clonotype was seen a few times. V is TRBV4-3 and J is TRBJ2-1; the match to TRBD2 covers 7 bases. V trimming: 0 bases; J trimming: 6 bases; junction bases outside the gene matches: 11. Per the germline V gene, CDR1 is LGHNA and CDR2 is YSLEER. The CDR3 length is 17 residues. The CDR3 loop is CASSQDLAAFSSNEQFF. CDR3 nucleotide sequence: TGCGCCAGCAGCCAAGATCTAGCGGCTTTTTCTTCCAATGAGCAGTTCTTC.

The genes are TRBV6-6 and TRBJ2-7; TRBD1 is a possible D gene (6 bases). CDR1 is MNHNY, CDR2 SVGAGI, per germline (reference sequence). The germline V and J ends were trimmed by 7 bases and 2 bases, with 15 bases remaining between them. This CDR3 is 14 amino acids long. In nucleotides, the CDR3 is TGTGCCAGCACCCGGCAGGGGCTGACCTACGAGCAGTACTTC. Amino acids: CASTRQGLTYEQYF.

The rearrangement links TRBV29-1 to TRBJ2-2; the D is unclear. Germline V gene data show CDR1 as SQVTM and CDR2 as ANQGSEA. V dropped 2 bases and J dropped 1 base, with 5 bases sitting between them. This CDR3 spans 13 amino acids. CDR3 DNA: TGCAGCGTTGAAATAGGGAACACCGGGGAGCTGTTTTTT. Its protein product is CSVEIGNTGELFF.

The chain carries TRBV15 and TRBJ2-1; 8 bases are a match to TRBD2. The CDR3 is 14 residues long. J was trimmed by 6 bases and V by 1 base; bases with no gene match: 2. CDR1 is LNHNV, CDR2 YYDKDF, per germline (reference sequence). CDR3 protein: CATSRAGTSNEQFF. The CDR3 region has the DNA TGTGCCACCAGCAGAGCTGGGACTAGCAATGAGCAGTTCTTC.

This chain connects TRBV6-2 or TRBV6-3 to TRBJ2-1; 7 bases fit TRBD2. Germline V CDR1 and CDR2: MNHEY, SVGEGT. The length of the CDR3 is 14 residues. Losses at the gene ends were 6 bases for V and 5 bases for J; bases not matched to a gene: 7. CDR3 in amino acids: CASSLRTSDNEQFF. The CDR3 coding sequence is TGTGCCAGCAGCTTGCGGACTAGTGACAATGAGCAGTTCTTC.

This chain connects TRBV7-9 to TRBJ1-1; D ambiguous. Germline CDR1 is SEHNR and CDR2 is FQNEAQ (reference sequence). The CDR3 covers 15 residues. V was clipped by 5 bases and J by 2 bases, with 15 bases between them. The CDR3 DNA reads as TGTGCCAGCAGCCTGCAGAGCGGTGGAAACACTGAAGCTTTCTTT. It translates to CASSLQSGGNTEAFF.

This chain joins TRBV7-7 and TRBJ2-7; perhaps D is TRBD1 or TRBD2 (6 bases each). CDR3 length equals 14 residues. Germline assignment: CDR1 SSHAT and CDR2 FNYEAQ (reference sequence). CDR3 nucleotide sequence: TGTGCTGGCAGCCCTAGGGGGGCTCAAGGCGAGCAGTACTTC. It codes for CAGSPRGAQGEQYF.

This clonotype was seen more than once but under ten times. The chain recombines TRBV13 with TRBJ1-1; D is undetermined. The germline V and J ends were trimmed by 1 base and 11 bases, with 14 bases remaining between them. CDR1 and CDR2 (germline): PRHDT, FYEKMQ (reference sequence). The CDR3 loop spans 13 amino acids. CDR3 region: CASSLEGFTTAFF. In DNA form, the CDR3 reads TGTGCCAGCAGCTTAGAAGGGTTCACAACGGCTTTCTTT.